The 22 T cell receptor beta chains below come from one sample, sequenced in a study of CD8+ T cells in alopecia areata. Those with alopecia areata gave lesional scalp punch biopsies and peripheral blood. Extraction and reverse transcription of RNA yielded cDNA as the sequencing template. Data came from immunoSEQ multiplex PCR; TCRdb stores just in-frame clones and leaves some out. The data contain 9,900 or so clones, 59% of them singletons. Sample: skin, taken at week 0. These receptor sequences come from a human donor with alopecia areata.

This clone showed up just a few times. The chain employs TRBV6-1 and TRBJ1-4; D is uncertain. V was trimmed by 0 bases and J by 7 bases, leaving 12 bases between them. The CDR3 covers 15 residues. Germline CDR1 and CDR2: MNHNS and SASEGT. The CDR3 region is CASSEAEGFGEKLFF. DNA of the CDR3: TGTGCCAGCAGTGAAGCAGAGGGATTCGGTGAAAAACTGTTTTTT.

The chain couples TRBV11-2 to TRBJ1-3; D remains unclear. Germline V lookup: CDR1 SGHAT, CDR2 FQNNGV. The CDR3 consists of 14 residues. Deletions cut 5 bases from V and 7 bases from J, with 15 bases between. The CDR3 DNA reads TGTGCCAGCAGCCAGACCTACACCTCGAACACCATATATTTT. Protein sequence: CASSQTYTSNTIYF.

Regarding this clone: This is likely an artifact of a read error, given a far larger clone one base away. Other nucleotide sequences from this sample produce the same CDR3. The chain is built from TRBV4-1 and TRBJ2-1, with D perhaps TRBD1 (5 bases). The CDR3 contains 13 residues. The germline V gene has CDR1 MGHRA and CDR2 YSYEKL. CDR3 residues: CASSQGDYNEQFF. Written as DNA, the CDR3 is TGTGCCAGCAGTCAAGGGGACTACAATGAGCAGTTCTTC.

This rearrangement joins TRBV5-1 to TRBJ2-7; D unclear. The V gene lost 4 bases and the J gene lost 3 bases, with 11 bases spanning the gap. The V gene's germline CDR1 is SGHRS and CDR2 YFSETQ. The CDR3 consists of 13 residues. The CDR3 spells CASSKGRYYEQYF. For the CDR3, the DNA is TGCGCCAGCAGCAAAGGACGGTACTACGAGCAGTACTTC. Based on the CDR3 plus reference TRBV5-1 and TRBJ2-7, the full variable domain is KAGVTQTPRYLIKTRGQQVTLSCSPISGHRSVSWYQQTPGQGLQFLFEYFSETQRNKGNFPGRFSGRQFSNSRSEMNVSTLELGDSALYLCASSKGRYYEQYFGPGTRLTVT.

CDR3 protein: CASSLALAGGLDTQYF. The CDR3 DNA reads TGTGCCAGCAGCTTGGCTCTAGCGGGGGGGTTAGATACGCAGTATTTT. The rearrangement links TRBV5-4 to TRBJ2-3; 12 bases align to TRBD2. The CDR3 runs to 16 residues. Germline CDR1 reads SGHNT; CDR2 reads YYREEE (reference sequence). With 0 bases clipped from V and 5 bases from J, the junction kept 4 bases outside the gene matches.

Comments on this clone: A read error may account for a junction end that differs from germline. V is TRBV4-2 and J is TRBJ1-4; 8 bases agree with TRBD1. CDR1 and CDR2 from the germline V gene are LGHNA and YNFKEQ. CDR3 length: 14 amino acids. CDR3 bases: TGTGCCAGCAGCCAAGCGGACAGGGAGGGGAAACCGTTTTTT. Translated: CASSQADREGKPFF.

V usage is TRBV5-5 and J usage is TRBJ1-5; perhaps TRBD1 as D (6 bases). Germline lookup yields CDR1 SGHKS and CDR2 YYEKEE (reference sequence). Trimming took 3 bases from V and 9 from J, leaving 10 bases between them. The CDR3 length is 12 residues. CDR3 sequence reads: CASSSRGGPQHF. DNA for the CDR3: TGTGCCAGCAGCTCTAGGGGGGGGCCCCAGCATTTT.

The chain has TRBV30 and TRBJ1-1; D unclear. V was trimmed by 5 bases and J by 3 bases, leaving 16 bases between them. Germline assignment: CDR1 GTSNPN and CDR2 SVGIG (reference sequence). The CDR3 extends over 14 amino acids. In DNA, the CDR3 is TGTGCCTGGGGGTCTTTAGGACGGGACACTGAAGCTTTCTTT. Residues: CAWGSLGRDTEAFF.

This clone has just a few counts. The V call is TRBV6-5, the J call TRBJ2-3; TRBD2 matches 8 bases. The V segment lost 5 bases and the J segment 1 base; nucleotides outside the gene matches: 2. Germline V CDR1 and CDR2: MNHEY, SVGAGI. The CDR3 covers 14 residues. For the CDR3, the DNA is TGTGCCAGCAGTGAGACTAGCGGCACAGATACGCAGTATTTT. Translating it yields CASSETSGTDTQYF.

This clone was found once. V gene TRBV2 combines with J gene TRBJ2-1; D might be TRBD1 or TRBD2, each matching 5 bases. Germline V gene sequence: CDR1 SNHLY, CDR2 FYNNEI. Trimming cost V 8 bases and J 0 bases, with 11 bases left between them. The CDR3 length is 14 residues. The CDR3 bases are TGTGCCAGCCCCAAGGGGACCTCCTACAATGAGCAGTTCTTC. Amino acid sequence: CASPKGTSYNEQFF. The entire variable domain, with the rest obtained from reference TRBV2 and TRBJ2-1, is as follows: EPEVTQTPSHQVTQMGQEVILRCVPISNHLYFYWYRQILGQKVEFLVSFYNNEISEKSEIFDDQFSVERPDGSNFTLKIRSTKLEDSAMYFCASPKGTSYNEQFFGPGTRLTVL.

There are a few counts of this clone. The genes are TRBV6-6 and TRBJ1-5; D remains ambiguous. The V and J ends lost 4 bases and 1 base respectively, with 11 bases between them. The CDR3 loop spans 15 amino acids. Germline V gene lookup returns CDR1 MNHNY and CDR2 SVGAGI (reference sequence). CDR3 in amino acids: CASSSPLGSNQPQHF. In DNA, the CDR3 is TGTGCCAGCAGTTCACCGTTGGGGAGCAATCAGCCCCAGCATTTT.

This clone has only a few counts. This chain uses TRBV5-6 with TRBJ1-3; 7 bases line up with TRBD1. The trim removed 4 bases at V and 2 bases at J, leaving 15 bases unmatched. Germline V gene data show CDR1 as SGHDT and CDR2 as YYEEEE. This CDR3 contains 18 residues. CDR3 residues: CASSHRNRQGHAGNTIYF. CDR3 DNA sequence: TGTGCCAGCAGCCATAGAAATCGACAGGGACACGCTGGAAACACCATATATTTT.

The chain uses TRBV7-9 and TRBJ2-2; 8 bases map to TRBD2. J lost 6 bases, V lost 5 bases, and 11 bases had no gene match. This CDR3 is built from 16 residues. CDR1 and CDR2 (germline): SEHNR, FQNEAQ (reference sequence). The CDR3 is CASSVPSGGKAGELFF. The CDR3 nucleotides are TGTGCCAGCAGCGTACCAAGCGGGGGCAAGGCCGGGGAGCTGTTTTTT.

This clone showed up just a few times. The CDR3 spells CASSLALRDWHYNEQFF. For the CDR3, the DNA is TGCGCCAGCAGCTTGGCCCTTCGGGACTGGCATTACAATGAGCAGTTCTTC. This chain links TRBV5-1 with TRBJ2-1; perhaps TRBD2 as D (6 bases). In germline, CDR1 is SGHRS, CDR2 YFSETQ. The CDR3 sequence is 17 residues long. The V and J ends lost 0 bases and 4 bases respectively, with 17 bases between them.

The J gene is TRBJ1-4, the V gene TRBV9; D remains unclear. CDR1 is SGDLS and CDR2 is YYNGEE in the germline V gene. Trimming took 4 bases from V and 5 from J, leaving 9 bases between them. This CDR3 is 13 amino acids long. The DNA of the CDR3 is TGTGCCAGCAGCCCTCGTATCAATGAAAAACTGTTTTTT. Its translation: CASSPRINEKLFF. Looking up the rest from reference TRBV9 and TRBJ1-4 gives the full variable domain: DSGVTQTPKHLITATGQRVTLRCSPRSGDLSVYWYQQSLDQGLQFLIQYYNGEERAKGNILERFSAQQFPDLHSELNLSSLELGDSALYFCASSPRINEKLFFGSGTQLSVL.

This clone has a handful of counts. The chain links TRBV6-5 to TRBJ1-1, with 12 bases lining up with TRBD1. With 5 bases clipped from V and 9 bases from J, the junction kept 7 bases outside the gene matches. This CDR3 has 14 residues. From germline, CDR1 is MNHEY and CDR2 SVGAGI. The CDR3 bases are TGTGCCAGCAGTGCCGGGACAGGGGGCTCTAAAGCTTTCTTT. It specifies CASSAGTGGSKAFF.

The chain's CDR3 is CASSLLIGLAGPSSYEQYF. The CDR3 bases are TGTGCCAGCAGCTTACTCATAGGACTAGCGGGGCCCTCCTCCTACGAGCAGTACTTC. The rearrangement links TRBV7-2 to TRBJ2-7; 12 bases align to TRBD2. Germline loops: CDR1 SGHTA, CDR2 FQGNSA. The CDR3 loop spans 19 amino acids. The V segment lost 2 bases and the J segment 0 bases; nucleotides outside the gene matches: 11.

A few counts support this clone. The chain joins TRBV19 to TRBJ2-1; 9 bases match TRBD1. CDR1 is LNHDA, CDR2 SQIVND, per germline (reference sequence). This CDR3 comprises 15 residues. Trimming cost V 5 bases and J 4 bases; bases outside gene matches: 6. Here the CDR3 reads CASSSLDRGYNEQFF. CDR3 nucleotide sequence: TGTGCCAGTAGTTCCCTGGACAGGGGTTACAATGAGCAGTTCTTC. Supplemented by reference TRBV19 and TRBJ2-1, the full variable domain reads DGGITQSPKYLFRKEGQNVTLSCEQNLNHDAMYWYRQDPGQGLRLIYYSQIVNDFQKGDIAEGYSVSREKKESFPLTVTSAQKNPTAFYLCASSSLDRGYNEQFFGPGTRLTVL.

CDR3 sequence: CAWSVLKRGLGQETQYF. CDR3 nucleotide sequence: TGTGCCTGGAGTGTACTTAAACGTGGACTAGGGCAAGAGACCCAGTACTTC. V usage is TRBV30 and J usage is TRBJ2-5; 7 bases match TRBD2. The CDR3 consists of 17 residues. The trim removed 0 bases at V and 2 bases at J, leaving 12 bases unmatched. Germline CDR1 is GTSNPN and CDR2 is SVGIG (reference sequence).

The chain combines TRBV14 with TRBJ2-2; D uncertain. Trimming left V 1 base short and J 6 bases short, with 9 bases between. Germline-derived CDR1 and CDR2 are SGHDN and FVKESK. CDR3 length equals 14 residues. In nucleotides, the CDR3 is TGTGCCAGCAGCCAAGGTAGCAGATCCGGGGAGCTGTTTTTT. It translates to CASSQGSRSGELFF.

The V gene is TRBV6-1, the J gene TRBJ2-1; TRBD2 aligns across 12 bases. Trimming at V came to 2 bases and at J to 4 bases, leaving 0 bases not matched to a gene. CDR1 and CDR2 (germline): MNHNS, SASEGT. The CDR3 length is 15 residues. The CDR3, as DNA: TGTGCCAGCAGTGAACTAGCGGGAGGGTACAATGAGCAGTTCTTC. Its protein product is CASSELAGGYNEQFF.

This clone was seen a handful of times. The J gene is TRBJ1-2, the V gene TRBV9, with a weak D call TRBD1 (6 bases). This CDR3 region has 15 residues. The V gene lost 2 bases and the J gene lost 8 bases, with 19 bases spanning the gap. Germline CDR1 SGDLS, CDR2 YYNGEE. The chain's CDR3 is CASSVGPIRGQGYTF. In DNA, the CDR3 is TGTGCCAGCAGCGTGGGCCCCATTCGGGGGCAAGGCTACACCTTC. Complete variable domain (other parts from reference TRBV9 and TRBJ1-2): DSGVTQTPKHLITATGQRVTLRCSPRSGDLSVYWYQQSLDQGLQFLIQYYNGEERAKGNILERFSAQQFPDLHSELNLSSLELGDSALYFCASSVGPIRGQGYTFGSGTRLTVV.